This T cell receptor (beta chain) was identified during a study of beta chain features in type 1 diabetes. Study results and limitations: At VDJ recombination sites, type 1 diabetes patients had fewer insertions and more deleted nucleotides. The study left unresolved whether HLA type influences TCRB rearrangement.

Comment on this clone: The antigen is undetermined.

The CDR3 is 15 residues long. CDR1 and CDR2 from the germline V gene are MDHEN and SYDVKM. V was clipped by 4 bases and J by 7 bases, with 17 bases between them. The isolated RNA, all of it, was reverse transcribed, so expressed TCRB transcripts were what got sequenced. About 3.4 million reads on average were seen across naive, central memory and regulatory T cell samples. Assay: immunoSEQ multiplex PCR; the TCRdb copy retains only in-frame clones and omits some. The top ten clones hold about 0.014% of a sample with 310,000 or so clones, approximately 9.9% of them seen once. This TCR derives from a woman aged 25 to 39 in good health. The rearrangement links TRBV28 to TRBJ2-1, with a tentative D call TRBD1 (6 bases). What was sequenced was naive CD4+ T cells from blood. For the CDR3, the DNA is TGTGCCAGCAGTTCTCAGGGGTTCCGGGGTAATGAGCAGTTCTTC. This sequence encodes CASSSQGFRGNEQFF.